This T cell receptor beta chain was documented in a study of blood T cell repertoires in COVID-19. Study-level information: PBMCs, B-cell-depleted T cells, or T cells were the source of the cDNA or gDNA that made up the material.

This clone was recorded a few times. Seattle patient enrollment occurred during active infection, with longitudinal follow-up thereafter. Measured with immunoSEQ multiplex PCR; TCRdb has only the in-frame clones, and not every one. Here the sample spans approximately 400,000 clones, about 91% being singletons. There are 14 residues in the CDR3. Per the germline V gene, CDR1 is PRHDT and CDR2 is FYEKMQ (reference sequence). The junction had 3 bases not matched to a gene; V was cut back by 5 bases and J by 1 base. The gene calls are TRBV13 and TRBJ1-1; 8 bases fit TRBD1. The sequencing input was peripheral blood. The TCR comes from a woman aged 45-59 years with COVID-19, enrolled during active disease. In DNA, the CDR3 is TGTGCCAGCAGCCAGGGACAGGAGAACACTGAAGCTTTCTTT. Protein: CASSQGQENTEAFF.